The text below deals with one TCR beta chain. Using immunoSEQ multiplex PCR, the repertoire was profiled, and TCRdb retains in-frame clones only, with some absent. The table has about 160,000 clones, 81% seen once. The data stem from a study of blood T cell repertoires in COVID-19. Sequenced input: peripheral blood. The clonotype originates from a human donor in a cohort sampled during active COVID-19.

The CDR3 here is CASRKTLDSYNEQFF. The CDR3 DNA sequence: TGTGCCAGCAGGAAAACCCTGGACAGCTACAATGAGCAGTTCTTC. The V call is TRBV2, the J call TRBJ2-1, with D possibly matching TRBD1 (6 bases). The V and J ends lost 6 bases and 3 bases respectively, with 15 bases between them. From germline, CDR1 is SNHLY and CDR2 FYNNEI. CDR3 length equals 15 residues.